The T cell receptor (beta chain) under discussion was sequenced for a study of blood T cell repertoires in COVID-19. This clone was counted between two and nine times. Original data processing: From reference gene primer amplification, estimates of nucleated cell counts were derived. Assay used: immunoSEQ multiplex PCR; TCRdb lists only in-frame clones, some missing. That table is the source of V, J and clone size, and D and trimming were worked out from the DNA. The sample holds 200,000 to 300,000 clones, around four fifths seen once. Sequencing used peripheral blood. The sequence derives from a woman aged 55-69 years with active or convalescent COVID-19.

The CDR3 DNA sequence: TGTGCCAGTAGTAGGACTAGCGGGGGACCTAGCTCCTACGAGCAGTACGTC. It encodes CASSRTSGGPSSYEQYV. This chain connects TRBV19 to TRBJ2-7; 13 nucleotides agree with TRBD2. Germline trimming cut 4 bases from V and 0 bases from J; bases unmatched to any gene: 6. Germline loops: CDR1 LNHDA, CDR2 SQIVND (reference sequence). There are 17 residues in the CDR3.